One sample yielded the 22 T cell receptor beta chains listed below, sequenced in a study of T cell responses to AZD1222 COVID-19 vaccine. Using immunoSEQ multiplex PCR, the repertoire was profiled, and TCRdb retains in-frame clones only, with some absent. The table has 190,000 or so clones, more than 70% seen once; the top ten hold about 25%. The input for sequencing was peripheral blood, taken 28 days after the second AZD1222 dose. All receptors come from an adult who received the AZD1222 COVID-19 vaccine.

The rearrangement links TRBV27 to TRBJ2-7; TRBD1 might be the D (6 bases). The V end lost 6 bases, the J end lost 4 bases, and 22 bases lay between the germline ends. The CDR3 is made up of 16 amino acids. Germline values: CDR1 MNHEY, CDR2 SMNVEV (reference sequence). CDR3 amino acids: CASSPIGLGAQYEQYF. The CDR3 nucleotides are TGTGCCAGCAGCCCGATCGGGTTGGGGGCGCAGTACGAGCAGTACTTC.

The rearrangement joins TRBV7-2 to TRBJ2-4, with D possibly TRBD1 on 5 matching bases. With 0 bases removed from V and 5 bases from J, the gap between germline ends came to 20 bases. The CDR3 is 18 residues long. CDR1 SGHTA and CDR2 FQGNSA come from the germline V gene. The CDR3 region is CASSLARVPGPAENIQYF. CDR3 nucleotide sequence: TGTGCCAGCAGCTTAGCGCGTGTGCCAGGGCCAGCAGAAAACATTCAGTACTTC.

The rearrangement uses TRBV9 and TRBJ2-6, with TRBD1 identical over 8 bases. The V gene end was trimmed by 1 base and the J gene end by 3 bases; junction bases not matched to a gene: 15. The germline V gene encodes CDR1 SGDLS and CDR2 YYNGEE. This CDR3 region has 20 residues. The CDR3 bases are TGTGCCAGCAGCGTATTGAAGTTCGGGCAGGGGGCCTTTGGGGCCAACGTCCTGACTTTC. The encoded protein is CASSVLKFGQGAFGANVLTF.

The DNA of the CDR3 is TGTGCCAGCAGCCCCCGCTGGGGACTAGCTACTCAAGAGACCCAGTACTTC. Translating gives CASSPRWGLATQETQYF. The chain is built from TRBV9 and TRBJ2-5; TRBD2 matches 9 bases. The V segment lost 4 bases and the J segment 2 bases; nucleotides outside the gene matches: 12. Germline V CDR1 and CDR2: SGDLS, YYNGEE. The CDR3 runs 17 residues.

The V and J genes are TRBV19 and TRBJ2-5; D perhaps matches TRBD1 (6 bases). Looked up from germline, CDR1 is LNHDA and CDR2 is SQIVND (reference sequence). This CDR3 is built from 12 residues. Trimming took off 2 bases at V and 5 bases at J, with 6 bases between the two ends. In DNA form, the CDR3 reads TGTGCCAGTAGTATACAGGGGGAGACCCAGTACTTC. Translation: CASSIQGETQYF. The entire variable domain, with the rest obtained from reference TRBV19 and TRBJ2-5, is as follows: DGGITQSPKYLFRKEGQNVTLSCEQNLNHDAMYWYRQDPGQGLRLIYYSQIVNDFQKGDIAEGYSVSREKKESFPLTVTSAQKNPTAFYLCASSIQGETQYFGPGTRLLVL.

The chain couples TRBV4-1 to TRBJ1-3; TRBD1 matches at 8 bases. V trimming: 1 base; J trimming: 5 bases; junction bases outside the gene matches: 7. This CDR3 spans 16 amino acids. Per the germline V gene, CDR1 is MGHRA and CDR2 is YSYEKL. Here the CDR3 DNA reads TGCGCCAGCAGCCAAGCTGGACAGGGATTAAGAAACACCATATATTTT. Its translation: CASSQAGQGLRNTIYF.

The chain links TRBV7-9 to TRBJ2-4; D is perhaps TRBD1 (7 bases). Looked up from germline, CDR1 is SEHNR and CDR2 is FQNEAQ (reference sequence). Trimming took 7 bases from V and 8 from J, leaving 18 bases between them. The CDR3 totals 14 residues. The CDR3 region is CASTQGGPGDIQYF. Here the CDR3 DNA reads TGTGCCAGCACTCAGGGGGGCCCTGGGGACATTCAGTACTTC.

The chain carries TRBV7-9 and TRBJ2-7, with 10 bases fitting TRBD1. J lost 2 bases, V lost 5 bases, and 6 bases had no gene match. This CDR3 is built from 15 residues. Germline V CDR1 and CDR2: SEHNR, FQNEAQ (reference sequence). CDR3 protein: CASSLRDRGPYEQYF. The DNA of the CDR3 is TGTGCCAGCAGCCTGAGGGACAGGGGCCCCTACGAGCAGTACTTC.

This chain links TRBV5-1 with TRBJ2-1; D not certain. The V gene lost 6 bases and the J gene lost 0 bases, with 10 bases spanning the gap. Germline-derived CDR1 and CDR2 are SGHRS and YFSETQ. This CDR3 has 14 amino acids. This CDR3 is CASTLQSSYNEQFF. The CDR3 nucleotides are TGCGCCAGCACCCTACAGAGCTCCTACAATGAGCAGTTCTTC.

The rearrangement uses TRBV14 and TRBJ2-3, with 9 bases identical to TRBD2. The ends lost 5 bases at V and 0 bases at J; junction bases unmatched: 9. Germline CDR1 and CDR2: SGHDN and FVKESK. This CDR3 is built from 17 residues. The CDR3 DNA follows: TGTGCCAGCAGCTACAGAGCGGGAGGATGGAGCACAGATACGCAGTATTTT. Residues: CASSYRAGGWSTDTQYF.

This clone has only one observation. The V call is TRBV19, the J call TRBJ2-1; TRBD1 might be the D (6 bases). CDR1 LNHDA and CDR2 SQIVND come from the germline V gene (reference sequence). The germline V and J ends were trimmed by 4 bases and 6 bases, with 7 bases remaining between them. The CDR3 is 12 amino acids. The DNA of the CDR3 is TGTGCCAGTAGTAGCAGGGGCAATGAGCAGTTCTTC. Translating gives CASSSRGNEQFF.

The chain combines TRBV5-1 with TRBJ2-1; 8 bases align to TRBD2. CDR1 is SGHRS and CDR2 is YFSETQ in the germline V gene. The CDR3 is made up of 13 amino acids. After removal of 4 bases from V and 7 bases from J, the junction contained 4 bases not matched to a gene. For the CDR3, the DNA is TGCGCCAGCAGCCTTAGCGGGACGAATGAGCAGTTCTTC. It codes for CASSLSGTNEQFF.

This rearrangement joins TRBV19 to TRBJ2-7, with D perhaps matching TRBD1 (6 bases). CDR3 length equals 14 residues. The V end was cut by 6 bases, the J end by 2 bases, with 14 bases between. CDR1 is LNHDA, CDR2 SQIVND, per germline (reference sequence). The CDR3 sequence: CASRFQTGPYEQYF. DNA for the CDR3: TGTGCCAGTAGGTTCCAGACAGGCCCCTACGAGCAGTACTTC.

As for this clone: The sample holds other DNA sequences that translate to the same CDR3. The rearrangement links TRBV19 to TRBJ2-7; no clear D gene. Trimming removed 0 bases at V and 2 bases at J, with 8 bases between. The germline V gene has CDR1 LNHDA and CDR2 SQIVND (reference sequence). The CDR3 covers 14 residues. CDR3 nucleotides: TGTGCCAGTAGTATAGAACCAGGACCCTACGAGCAGTACTTC. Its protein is CASSIEPGPYEQYF.

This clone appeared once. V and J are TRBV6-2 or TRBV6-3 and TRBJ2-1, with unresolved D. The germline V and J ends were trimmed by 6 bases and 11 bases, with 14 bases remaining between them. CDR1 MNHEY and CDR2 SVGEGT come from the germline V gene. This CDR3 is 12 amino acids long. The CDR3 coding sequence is TGTGCCAGCAGCCCGGAAAGTGGGCAGCAGTTCTTC. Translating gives CASSPESGQQFF.

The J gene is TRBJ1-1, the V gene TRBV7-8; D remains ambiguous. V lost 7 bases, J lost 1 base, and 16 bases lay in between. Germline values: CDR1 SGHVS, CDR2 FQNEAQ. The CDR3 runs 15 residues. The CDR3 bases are TGTGCCAGCAACTACCGACGGACGTCGAACACTGAAGCTTTCTTT. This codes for CASNYRRTSNTEAFF.

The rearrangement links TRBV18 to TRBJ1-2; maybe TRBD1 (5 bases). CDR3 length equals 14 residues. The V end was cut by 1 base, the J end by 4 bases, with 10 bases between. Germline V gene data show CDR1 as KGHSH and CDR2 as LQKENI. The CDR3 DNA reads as TGTGCCAGCTCACCACGGGACGGATTCTATGGCTACACCTTC. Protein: CASSPRDGFYGYTF.

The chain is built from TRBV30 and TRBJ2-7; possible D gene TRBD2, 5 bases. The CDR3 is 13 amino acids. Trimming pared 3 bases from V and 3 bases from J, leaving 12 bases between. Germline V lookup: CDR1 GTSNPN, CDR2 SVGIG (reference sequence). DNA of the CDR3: TGTGCCTGGAGCCCCGGGGTCGGCTACGAGCAGTACTTC. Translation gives CAWSPGVGYEQYF.

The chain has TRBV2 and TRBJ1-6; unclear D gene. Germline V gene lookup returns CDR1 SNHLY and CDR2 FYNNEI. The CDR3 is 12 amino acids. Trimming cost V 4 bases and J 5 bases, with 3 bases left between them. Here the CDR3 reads CASSGDNSPLHF. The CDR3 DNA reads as TGTGCCAGCAGTGGAGATAATTCACCCCTCCACTTT.

This CDR3 reads CSVVESRASRNQPQHF. The CDR3 region has the DNA TGCAGCGTTGTAGAGTCCCGGGCCTCGAGAAATCAGCCCCAGCATTTT. The chain combines TRBV29-1 with TRBJ1-5, with D uncertain. Germline assignment: CDR1 SQVTM and CDR2 ANQGSEA. V lost 4 bases and J lost 4, with 20 bases in between. This CDR3 is 16 amino acids long.

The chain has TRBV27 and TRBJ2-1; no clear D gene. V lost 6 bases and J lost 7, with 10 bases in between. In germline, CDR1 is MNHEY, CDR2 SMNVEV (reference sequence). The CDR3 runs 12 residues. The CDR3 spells CASSDLVNEQFF. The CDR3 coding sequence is TGTGCCAGCAGCGATTTAGTGAATGAGCAGTTCTTC.

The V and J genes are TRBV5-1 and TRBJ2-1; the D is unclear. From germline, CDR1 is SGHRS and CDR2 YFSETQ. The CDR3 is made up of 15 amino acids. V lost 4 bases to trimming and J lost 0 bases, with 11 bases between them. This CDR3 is CASSPLGTSYNEQFF. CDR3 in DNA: TGCGCCAGCAGCCCCCTGGGCACCTCCTACAATGAGCAGTTCTTC.